The source of this T cell receptor beta chain is a study of blood T cell repertoires in COVID-19. For the study at large: The United States, Italy and Spain provided the acute and convalescent COVID-19 samples.

CDR3 size: 15 residues. Germline lookup yields CDR1 SGHTA and CDR2 FQGTGA. With V trimmed by 5 bases and J by 4 bases, 5 bases remained unmatched. Per the original methods: Estimates of nucleated cell counts were drawn from the amplification of reference gene primers. TCRdb's copy holds only in-frame clones and misses some; the assay was immunoSEQ multiplex PCR. D and trimming were read from the DNA, whereas the V and J calls and clone size are those reported in that table. The data show about 190,000 clones, 80% seen once. The sequencing sample was made of peripheral blood. The source is a man aged 55 to 70 with acute or convalescent COVID-19. This chain joins TRBV7-3 and TRBJ2-1, with 10 bases fitting TRBD2. The CDR3 loop is CASSAGLAAYNEQFF. In nucleotides, the CDR3 is TGTGCCAGCAGCGCCGGACTAGCGGCATACAATGAGCAGTTCTTC. The full variable domain, completed using reference TRBV7-3 and TRBJ2-1, is GAGVSQTPSNKVTEKGKYVELRCDPISGHTALYWYRQSLGQGPEFLIYFQGTGAADDSGLPNDRFFAVRPEGSVSTLKIQRTERGDSAVYLCASSAGLAAYNEQFFGPGTRLTVL.